This TCR beta chain was captured in a study of OX40 agonist ivuxolimab in advanced cancers. Turning to the study itself: Head and neck, renal cell, melanoma or hepatocellular carcinoma were the cancers that dose-escalation patients had. The study, taken as a whole, reports: CD8+ T cells averaged more expanded clones than CD4+. Normalized expansion of T-cell clones was also low for some nonresponders.

With respect to this clone: The antigen remains unidentified.

TCRdb keeps only in-frame clones here, not all; method: immunoSEQ multiplex PCR. This sample has 48,000 or so clones, with about 81% found just once. Germline-derived CDR1 and CDR2 are SGHRS and YFSETQ. This CDR3 region has 15 residues. The V segment lost 2 bases and the J segment 1 base; nucleotides outside the gene matches: 2. The source material was CD4+ or CD8+ T cells sorted from blood, sampled in a trial of the OX40 agonist ivuxolimab. This TCR came from an adult with an advanced solid tumor such as melanoma, head and neck, liver or kidney cancer. The chain carries TRBV5-1 and TRBJ2-2, with TRBD1 identical over 7 bases. CDR3 sequence: CASSLQGQNTGELFF. CDR3 coding DNA: TGCGCCAGCAGCTTACAGGGGCAGAACACCGGGGAGCTGTTTTTT.